The present T cell receptor beta chain was sequenced within a study of human T cells and chemical hapten exposure. Time point meaning: healthy volunteer bleed at 6 weeks. Total RNA extraction was carried out from unfractionated whole blood. In the original workflow: A per-sample median of about 100,000 TCRs was observed, with counts ranging from roughly 23,224 to 700,000. A single record per CDR3 protein comes from TCRdb applying MiXCR to the RACE reads. V and J calls and clone size were set by TCRdb, not the authors. The table shows fewer than 85,000 distinct CDR3 sequences, with 8.6% occurring only once. There are many counts of this clonotype. With V trimmed by 1 base and J by 3 bases, 14 bases remained unmatched. Looked up from germline, CDR1 is KGHDR and CDR2 is SFDVKD. The CDR3 runs 20 residues.

The sequenced sample was whole blood. The TCR sequence derives from a male donor in good health. Some clones in this sample may be carry-over from other donors' samples. The chain joins TRBV24-1 to TRBJ2-3, with 11 bases that match TRBD2. CDR3 in DNA: TGTGCCACCAGTGATTTCGAAAGCGAAGGTAGCGGGGGGGCGACAGATACGCAGTATTTT. Translated: CATSDFESEGSGGATDTQYF.